The clone carrying this T cell receptor beta chain was counted ten times or more. What it recognizes is unknown. Making use of molecular barcodes, quantitative 5'-RACE generated TCR beta libraries. Using its own MiXCR run on the 5' RACE reads, TCRdb lists one record per CDR3 protein. Of about 240,000 distinct CDR3 sequences in the sample, about 9.1% were seen once. The sample is drawn from a study of CD8 T cells in ankylosing spondylitis. This CDR3 spans 14 amino acids. Germline loops: CDR1 DFQATT, CDR2 SNEGSKA (reference sequence). V trimming: 3 bases; J trimming: 5 bases; junction bases outside the gene matches: 7. General observations from the study: Previously reported in reactive arthritis synovial fluid and blood were some of the motif variants.

The sequenced sample consisted of blood, either unsorted or a sorted T cell fraction (not recorded which). The gene calls are TRBV20-1 and TRBJ1-1; 9 nucleotides line up with TRBD1. The source is a male donor with ankylosing spondylitis or in good health (not recorded which). CDR3 protein: CSASPGTGRTEAFF. CDR3 in DNA: TGCAGTGCTAGTCCCGGGACAGGGCGTACTGAAGCTTTCTTT.